This record covers a single TCR beta chain. This sample is drawn from a study of blood T cell repertoires in COVID-19. CDR1 is ENHRY and CDR2 is SYGVKD in the germline V gene. J was trimmed by 5 bases and V by 0 bases; bases with no gene match: 4. The CDR3 has 15 residues. Generated by immunoSEQ multiplex PCR, the TCRdb table keeps only in-frame clones and is missing some. Among some 300,000 clones listed, 70% to 90% were seen once. Sequencing input: PBMCs or T cells enriched from blood (not recorded which). The chain links TRBV10-3 to TRBJ1-2; 9 nucleotides line up with TRBD1. This clonotype originated in a woman under 40 who had recovered from COVID-19. CDR3 amino acids: CAISESTGTGYGYTF. CDR3 nucleotides: TGTGCCATCAGTGAGTCGACGGGGACAGGGTATGGCTACACCTTC.